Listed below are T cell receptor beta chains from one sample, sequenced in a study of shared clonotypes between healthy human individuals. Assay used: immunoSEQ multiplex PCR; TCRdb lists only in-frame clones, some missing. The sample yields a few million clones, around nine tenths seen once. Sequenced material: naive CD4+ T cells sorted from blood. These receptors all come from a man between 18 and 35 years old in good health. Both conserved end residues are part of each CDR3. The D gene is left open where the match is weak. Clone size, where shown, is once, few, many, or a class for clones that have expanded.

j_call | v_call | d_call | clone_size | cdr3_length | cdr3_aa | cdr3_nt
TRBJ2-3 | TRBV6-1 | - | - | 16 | CASSAYRVEISDTQYF | TGTGCCAGCAGTGCGTACAGGGTTGAAATCTCAGATACGCAGTATTTT
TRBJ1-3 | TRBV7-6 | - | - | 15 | CASSPTGTGGNTIYF | TGTGCCAGCAGTCCCACCGGAACGGGGGGAAACACCATATATTTT
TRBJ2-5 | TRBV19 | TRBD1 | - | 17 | CASSIGGTGDFQETQYF | TGTGCCAGTAGTATAGGCGGGACAGGGGACTTCCAAGAGACCCAGTACTTC
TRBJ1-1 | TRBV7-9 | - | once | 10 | CASSGTEAFF | TGTGCCAGCAGTGGTACTGAAGCTTTCTTT
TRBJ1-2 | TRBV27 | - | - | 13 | CASSLTGGYGYTF | TGTGCCAGCAGTTTGACAGGAGGCTATGGCTACACCTTC
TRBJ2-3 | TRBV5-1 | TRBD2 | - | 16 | CASSLGTSGGTDTQYF | TGCGCCAGCAGCTTGGGGACTAGCGGTGGCACAGATACGCAGTATTTT
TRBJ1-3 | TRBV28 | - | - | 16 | CASSPHTTYSGNTIYF | TGTGCCAGCAGTCCACACACAACCTACTCTGGAAACACCATATATTTT
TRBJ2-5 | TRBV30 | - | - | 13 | CAWSVRTRETQYF | TGTGCCTGGAGTGTAAGGACTCGGGAGACCCAGTACTTC
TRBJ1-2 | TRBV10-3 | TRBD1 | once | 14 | CAISESGQGHGYTF | TGTGCCATCAGTGAGTCCGGACAGGGCCATGGCTACACCTTC
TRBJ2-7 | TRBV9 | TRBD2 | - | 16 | CASSVIITSGIYEQYF | TGTGCCAGCAGCGTAATCATAACTAGCGGGATCTACGAGCAGTACTTC
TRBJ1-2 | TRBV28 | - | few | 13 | CASTPRGNYGYTF | TGTGCCAGCACCCCGCGGGGAAACTATGGCTACACCTTC
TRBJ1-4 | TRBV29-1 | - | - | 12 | CSVGSGNEKLFF | TGCAGCGTTGGCTCGGGGAATGAAAAACTGTTTTTT
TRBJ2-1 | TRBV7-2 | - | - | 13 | CASSDGPGPEQFF | TGTGCCAGCAGCGATGGACCCGGTCCTGAGCAGTTCTTC
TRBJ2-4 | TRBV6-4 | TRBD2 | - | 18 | CASSDLLAGGPAKNIQYF | TGTGCCAGCAGTGACTTGCTAGCGGGAGGGCCTGCCAAAAACATTCAGTACTTC
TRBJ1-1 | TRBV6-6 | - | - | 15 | CASRAGGKRDTEAFF | TGTGCCAGCAGGGCCGGCGGTAAGCGGGACACTGAAGCTTTCTTT
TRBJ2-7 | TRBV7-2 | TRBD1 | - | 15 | CASSLTRDRVGEQYF | TGTGCCAGCAGCTTAACTAGGGACAGGGTTGGCGAGCAGTACTTC
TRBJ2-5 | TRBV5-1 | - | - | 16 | CASSLGDYKYQETQYF | TGCGCCAGCAGCTTGGGTGACTACAAGTACCAAGAGACCCAGTACTTC
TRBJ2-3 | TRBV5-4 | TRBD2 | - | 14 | CASSRDYSTDTQYF | TGTGCCAGCAGCCGGGACTATAGCACAGATACGCAGTATTTT
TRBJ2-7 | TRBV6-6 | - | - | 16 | CASSYSITGYPYEQYF | TGTGCCAGCAGTTACTCGATCACAGGCTATCCCTACGAGCAGTACTTC
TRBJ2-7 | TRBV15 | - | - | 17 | CATSREDNWRASYEQYF | TGTGCCACCAGCAGAGAGGACAACTGGCGGGCCTCCTACGAGCAGTACTTC
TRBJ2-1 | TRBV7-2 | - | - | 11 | CASSLAYEQFF | TGTGCCAGCAGCTTAGCCTATGAGCAGTTCTTC
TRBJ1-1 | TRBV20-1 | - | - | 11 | CSASRSTEAFF | TGCAGTGCTTCGAGGAGCACTGAAGCTTTCTTT
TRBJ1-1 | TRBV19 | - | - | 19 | CASSIELFLQVGSSTEAFF | TGTGCCAGTAGTATTGAGCTTTTTCTACAGGTAGGATCCTCCACTGAAGCTTTCTTT
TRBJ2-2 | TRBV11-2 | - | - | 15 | CASSSSDSSTGELFF | TGTGCCAGCAGCTCCTCGGACTCGAGCACCGGGGAGCTGTTTTTT
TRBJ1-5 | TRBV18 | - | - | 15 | CASSPPGQGNQPQHF | TGTGCCAGCTCACCACCAGGGCAGGGAAATCAGCCCCAGCATTTT
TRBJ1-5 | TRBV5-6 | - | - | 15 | CASSLGPGGNQPQHF | TGTGCCAGCAGCTTGGGGCCAGGGGGCAATCAGCCCCAGCATTTT